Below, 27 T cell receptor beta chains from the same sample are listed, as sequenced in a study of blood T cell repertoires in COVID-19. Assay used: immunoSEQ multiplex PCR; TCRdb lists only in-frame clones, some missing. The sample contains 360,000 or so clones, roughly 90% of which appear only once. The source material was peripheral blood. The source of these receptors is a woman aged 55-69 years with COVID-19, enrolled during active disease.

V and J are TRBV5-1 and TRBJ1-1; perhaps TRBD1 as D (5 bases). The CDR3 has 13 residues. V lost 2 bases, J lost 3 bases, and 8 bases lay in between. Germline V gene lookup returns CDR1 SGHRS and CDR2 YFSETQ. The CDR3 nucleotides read TGCGCCAGCAGCTTCGGGGGTGACACTGAAGCTTTCTTT. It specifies CASSFGGDTEAFF.

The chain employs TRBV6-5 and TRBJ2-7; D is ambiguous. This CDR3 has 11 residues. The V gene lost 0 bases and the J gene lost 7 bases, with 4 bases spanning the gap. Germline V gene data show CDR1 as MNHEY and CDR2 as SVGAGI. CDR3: CASSYSREQYF. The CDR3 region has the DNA TGTGCCAGCAGTTACTCGAGAGAGCAGTACTTC.

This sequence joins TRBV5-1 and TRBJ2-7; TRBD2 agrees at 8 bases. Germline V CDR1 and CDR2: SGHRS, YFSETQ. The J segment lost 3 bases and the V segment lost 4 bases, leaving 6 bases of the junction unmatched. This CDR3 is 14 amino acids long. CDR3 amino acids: CASSPPGLGYEQYF. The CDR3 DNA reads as TGCGCCAGCAGCCCTCCGGGACTAGGCTACGAGCAGTACTTC.

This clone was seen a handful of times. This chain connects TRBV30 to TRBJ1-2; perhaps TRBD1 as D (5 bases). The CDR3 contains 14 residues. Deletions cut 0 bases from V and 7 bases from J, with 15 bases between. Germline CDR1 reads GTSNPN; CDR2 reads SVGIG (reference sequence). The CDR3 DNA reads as TGTGCCTGGAGTGTAGGGCAGGGAGCGGGTGGCTACACCTTC. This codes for CAWSVGQGAGGYTF.

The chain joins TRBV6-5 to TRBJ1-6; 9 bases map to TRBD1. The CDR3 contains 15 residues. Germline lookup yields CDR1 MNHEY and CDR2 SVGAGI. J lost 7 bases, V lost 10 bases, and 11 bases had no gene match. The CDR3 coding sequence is TGTGCCACTCTTCCGGGACAGGGCTACAATTCACCCCTCCACTTT. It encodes CATLPGQGYNSPLHF.

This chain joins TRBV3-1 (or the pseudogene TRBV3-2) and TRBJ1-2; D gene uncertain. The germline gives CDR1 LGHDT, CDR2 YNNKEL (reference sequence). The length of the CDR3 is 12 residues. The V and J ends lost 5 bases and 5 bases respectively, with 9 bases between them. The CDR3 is CASSYRTYGYTF. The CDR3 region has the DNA TGTGCCAGCAGCTATCGGACTTATGGCTACACCTTC.

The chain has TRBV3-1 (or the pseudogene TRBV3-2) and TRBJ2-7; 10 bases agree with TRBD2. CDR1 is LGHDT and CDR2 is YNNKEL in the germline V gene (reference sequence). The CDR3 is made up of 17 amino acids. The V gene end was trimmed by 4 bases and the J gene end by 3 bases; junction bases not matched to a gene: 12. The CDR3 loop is CASSPLSGGTPVYEQYF. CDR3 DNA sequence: TGTGCCAGCAGCCCTCTTAGCGGGGGGACCCCTGTCTACGAGCAGTACTTC.

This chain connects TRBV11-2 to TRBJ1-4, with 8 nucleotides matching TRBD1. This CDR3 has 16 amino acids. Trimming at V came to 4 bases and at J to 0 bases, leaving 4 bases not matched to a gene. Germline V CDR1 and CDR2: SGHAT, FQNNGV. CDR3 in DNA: TGTGCCAGCAGCTGGACAGGGACTGCAACTAATGAAAAACTGTTTTTT. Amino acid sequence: CASSWTGTATNEKLFF.

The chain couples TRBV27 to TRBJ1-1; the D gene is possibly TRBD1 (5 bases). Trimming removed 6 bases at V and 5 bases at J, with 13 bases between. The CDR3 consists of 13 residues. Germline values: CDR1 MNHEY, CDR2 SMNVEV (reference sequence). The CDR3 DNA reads TGTGCCAGCAGGCCGGGGGGTTGGACTGAAGCTTTCTTT. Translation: CASRPGGWTEAFF.

The CDR3 here is CASSERRTGTSPLHF. CDR3 bases: TGTGCCAGCAGTGAGAGGCGGACAGGGACTTCACCCCTCCACTTT. The V gene is TRBV6-1, the J gene TRBJ1-6, with TRBD1 matching 8 bases. Germline V gene lookup returns CDR1 MNHNS and CDR2 SASEGT. The CDR3 is 15 residues long. The junction had 7 bases not matched to a gene; V was cut back by 3 bases and J by 9 bases.

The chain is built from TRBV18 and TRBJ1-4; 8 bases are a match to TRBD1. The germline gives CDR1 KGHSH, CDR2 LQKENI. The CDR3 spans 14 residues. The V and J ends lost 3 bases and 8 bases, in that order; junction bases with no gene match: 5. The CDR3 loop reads CASSPDRDSEKLFF. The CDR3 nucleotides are TGTGCCAGCTCACCGGACAGGGACAGCGAAAAACTGTTTTTT.

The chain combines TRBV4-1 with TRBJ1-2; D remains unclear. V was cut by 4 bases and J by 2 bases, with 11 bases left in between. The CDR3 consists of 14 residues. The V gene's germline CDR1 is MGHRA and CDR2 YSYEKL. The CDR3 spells CASSRQQSNYGYTF. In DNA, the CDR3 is TGCGCCAGCAGCCGCCAACAGTCAAACTATGGCTACACCTTC.

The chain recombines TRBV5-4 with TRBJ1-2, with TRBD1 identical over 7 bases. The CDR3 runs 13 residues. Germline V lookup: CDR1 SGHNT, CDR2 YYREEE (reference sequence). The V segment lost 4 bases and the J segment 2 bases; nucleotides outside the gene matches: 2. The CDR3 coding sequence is TGTGCCAGCAGCCCGGGACAGAACTATGGCTACACCTTC. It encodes CASSPGQNYGYTF.

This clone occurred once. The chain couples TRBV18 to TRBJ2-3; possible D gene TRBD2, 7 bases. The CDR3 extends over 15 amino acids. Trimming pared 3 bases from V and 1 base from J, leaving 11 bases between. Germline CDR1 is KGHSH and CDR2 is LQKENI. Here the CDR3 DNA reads TGTGCCAGCTCACCCGGGGGGCCGGGCACAGATACGCAGTATTTT. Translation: CASSPGGPGTDTQYF.

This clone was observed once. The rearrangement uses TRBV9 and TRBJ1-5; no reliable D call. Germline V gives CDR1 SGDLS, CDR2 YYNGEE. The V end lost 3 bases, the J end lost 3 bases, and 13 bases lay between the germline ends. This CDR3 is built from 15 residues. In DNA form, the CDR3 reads TGTGCCAGCAGCGGGCCGCGGGCGGACAATCAGCCCCAGCATTTT. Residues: CASSGPRADNQPQHF.

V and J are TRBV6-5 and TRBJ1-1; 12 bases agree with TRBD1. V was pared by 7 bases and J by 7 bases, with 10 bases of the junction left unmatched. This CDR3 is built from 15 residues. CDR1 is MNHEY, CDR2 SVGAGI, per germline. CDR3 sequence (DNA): TGTGCCAGCACCTCGGGACAGGGGGCGTTGGGTGAAGCTTTCTTT. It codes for CASTSGQGALGEAFF.

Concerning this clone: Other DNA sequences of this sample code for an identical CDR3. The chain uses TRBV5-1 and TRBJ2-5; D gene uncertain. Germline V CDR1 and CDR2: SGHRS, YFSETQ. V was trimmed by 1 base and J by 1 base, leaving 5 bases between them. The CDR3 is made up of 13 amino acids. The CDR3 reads CASSLNSQETQYF. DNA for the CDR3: TGCGCCAGCAGCTTGAACAGCCAAGAGACCCAGTACTTC.

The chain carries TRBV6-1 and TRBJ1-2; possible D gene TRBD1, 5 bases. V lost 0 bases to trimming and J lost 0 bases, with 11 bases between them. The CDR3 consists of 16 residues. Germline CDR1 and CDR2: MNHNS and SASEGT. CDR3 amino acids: CASSEAHGQTNYGYTF. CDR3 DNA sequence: TGTGCCAGCAGTGAAGCGCACGGACAAACTAACTATGGCTACACCTTC.

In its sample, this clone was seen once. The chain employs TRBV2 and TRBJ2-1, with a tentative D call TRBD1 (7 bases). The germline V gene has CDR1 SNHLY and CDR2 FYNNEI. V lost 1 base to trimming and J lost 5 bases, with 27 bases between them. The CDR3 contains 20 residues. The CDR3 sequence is CASSEGRELGLTGEDNEQFF. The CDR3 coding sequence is TGTGCCAGCAGTGAAGGGAGGGAGTTAGGTCTTACAGGGGAGGACAATGAGCAGTTCTTC.

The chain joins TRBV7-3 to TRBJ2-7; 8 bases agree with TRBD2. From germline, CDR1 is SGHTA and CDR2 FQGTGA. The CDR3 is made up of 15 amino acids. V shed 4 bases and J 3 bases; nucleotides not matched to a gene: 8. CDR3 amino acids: CASSYRPGLVYEQYF. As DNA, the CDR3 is TGTGCCAGCAGCTATCGACCGGGACTAGTCTACGAGCAGTACTTC.

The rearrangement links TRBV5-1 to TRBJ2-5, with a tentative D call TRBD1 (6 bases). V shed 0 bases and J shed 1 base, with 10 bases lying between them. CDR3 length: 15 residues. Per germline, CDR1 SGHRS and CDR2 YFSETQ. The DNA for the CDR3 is TGCGCCAGCAGCTTGGAGGACAGCACCCAAGAGACCCAGTACTTC. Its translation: CASSLEDSTQETQYF.

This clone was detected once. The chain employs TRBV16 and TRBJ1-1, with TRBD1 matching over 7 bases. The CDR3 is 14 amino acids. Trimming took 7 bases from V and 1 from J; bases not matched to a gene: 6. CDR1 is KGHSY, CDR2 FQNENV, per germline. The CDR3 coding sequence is TGTGCCAGCAACCCGGACAGGAGGAACACTGAAGCTTTCTTT. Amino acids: CASNPDRRNTEAFF.

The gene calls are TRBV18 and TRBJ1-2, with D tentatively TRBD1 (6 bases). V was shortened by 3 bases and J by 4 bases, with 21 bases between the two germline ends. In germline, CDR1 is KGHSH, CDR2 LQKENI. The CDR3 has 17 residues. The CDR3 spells CASSPEQGSLGIYGYTF. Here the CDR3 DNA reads TGTGCCAGCTCACCCGAACAGGGCTCCTTAGGCATCTATGGCTACACCTTC.

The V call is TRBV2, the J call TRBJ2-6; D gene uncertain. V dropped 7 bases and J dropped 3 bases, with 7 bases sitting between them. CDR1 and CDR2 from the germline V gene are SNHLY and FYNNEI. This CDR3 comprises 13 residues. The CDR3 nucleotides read TGTGCCAGCAAGAGCGATGGGGCCAACGTCCTGACTTTC. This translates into CASKSDGANVLTF.

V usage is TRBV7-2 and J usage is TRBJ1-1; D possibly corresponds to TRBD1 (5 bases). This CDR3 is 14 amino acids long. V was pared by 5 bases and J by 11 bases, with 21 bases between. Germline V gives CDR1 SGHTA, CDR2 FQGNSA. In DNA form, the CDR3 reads TGTGCCAGCAGCCCAGACAGCGTACGAGGTGGGGCTTTCTTT. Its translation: CASSPDSVRGGAFF.

The CDR3 region has the DNA TGTGCCTGGAACGGTCGGACAGTACGGGAAGAAAAACTGTTTTTT. It specifies CAWNGRTVREEKLFF. The rearrangement uses TRBV30 and TRBJ1-4; D might be TRBD1 (6 bases). Germline loops: CDR1 GTSNPN, CDR2 SVGIG (reference sequence). Deletions cut 4 bases from V and 8 bases from J, with 20 bases between. The CDR3 runs 15 residues. The entire variable domain, with the rest obtained from reference TRBV30 and TRBJ1-4, is as follows: SQTIHQWPATLVQPVGSPLSLECTVEGTSNPNLYWYRQAAGRGLQLLFYSVGIGQISSEVPQNLSASRPQDRQFILSSKKLLLSDSGFYLCAWNGRTVREEKLFFGSGTQLSVL.

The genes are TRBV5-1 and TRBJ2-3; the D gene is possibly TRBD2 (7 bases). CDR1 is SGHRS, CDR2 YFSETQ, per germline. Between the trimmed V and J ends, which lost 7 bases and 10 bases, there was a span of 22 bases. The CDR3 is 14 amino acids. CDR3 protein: CASSRGAGQPAQYF. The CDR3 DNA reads TGCGCCAGCTCACGGGGGGCGGGTCAACCAGCGCAGTATTTT. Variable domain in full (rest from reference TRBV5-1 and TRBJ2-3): KAGVTQTPRYLIKTRGQQVTLSCSPISGHRSVSWYQQTPGQGLQFLFEYFSETQRNKGNFPGRFSGRQFSNSRSEMNVSTLELGDSALYLCASSRGAGQPAQYFGPGTRLTVL.